These 10 T cell receptor beta chains originate from one sample sequenced in a study of identifying expanded T cells in peripheral blood. Here immunoSEQ multiplex PCR was the method, and the copy in TCRdb shows in-frame clones only, minus some. The profile shows about 53,000 clones, around 81% of them singletons. Sequencing was performed on blood. The receptors originated from a person between 18 and 75 years old in good health.

This clone has only one observation. The chain is built from TRBV14 and TRBJ2-3; D uncertain. Looked up from germline, CDR1 is SGHDN and CDR2 is FVKESK. This CDR3 is built from 14 residues. Trimming left V 5 bases short and J 2 bases short, with 11 bases between. This chain's CDR3 is CASSDRIPTDTQYF. CDR3 coding DNA: TGTGCCAGCAGCGACCGGATCCCCACAGATACGCAGTATTTT. Looking up the rest from reference TRBV14 and TRBJ2-3 gives the full variable domain: EAGVTQFPSHSVIEKGQTVTLRCDPISGHDNLYWYRRVMGKEIKFLLHFVKESKQDESGMPNNRFLAERTGGTYSTLKVQPAELEDSGVYFCASSDRIPTDTQYFGPGTRLTVL.

This clone was found a few times. The V and J genes are TRBV6-1 and TRBJ1-2; maybe TRBD1 (5 bases). Trimming shortened V by 1 base and J by 3 bases, and 6 bases separated the two germline ends. Germline V lookup: CDR1 MNHNS, CDR2 SASEGT. This CDR3 region has 13 residues. The CDR3 loop reads CASSEVRDYGYTF. The CDR3 bases are TGTGCCAGCAGTGAAGTCAGGGACTATGGCTACACCTTC.

J is TRBJ1-2 and V is TRBV20-1; D perhaps matches TRBD1 (5 bases). The CDR3 length is 11 residues. Per the germline V gene, CDR1 is DFQATT and CDR2 is SNEGSKA (reference sequence). Between the trimmed V and J ends, which lost 0 bases and 7 bases, there was a span of 6 bases. The CDR3, as DNA: TGCAGTGCTAGAGACGGGGGTGGCTACACCTTC. Protein: CSARDGGGYTF.

V usage is TRBV18 and J usage is TRBJ2-3; 9 bases align to TRBD2. This CDR3 spans 15 amino acids. Germline CDR1 KGHSH, CDR2 LQKENI. V lost 1 base, J lost 3 bases, and 2 bases stayed unmatched. CDR3 loop: CASSPRGGETDTQYF. CDR3 nucleotide sequence: TGTGCCAGCTCACCACGCGGGGGGGAAACAGATACGCAGTATTTT. The complete variable domain, with remaining parts taken from reference TRBV18 and TRBJ2-3, reads NAGVMQNPRHLVRRRGQEARLRCSPMKGHSHVYWYRQLPEEGLKFMVYLQKENIIDESGMPKERFSAEFPKEGPSILRIQQVVRGDSAAYFCASSPRGGETDTQYFGPGTRLTVL.

The chain employs TRBV29-1 and TRBJ2-1, with 11 positions matching TRBD2. CDR1 is SQVTM and CDR2 is ANQGSEA in the germline V gene. V gave up 4 bases and J gave up 8 bases; unmatched junction bases: 16. The CDR3 extends over 17 amino acids. The CDR3 is CSVGTDGTSGAGDEQFF. The CDR3 DNA reads TGCAGCGTTGGAACAGATGGGACTAGCGGAGCAGGGGATGAGCAGTTCTTC.

The chain uses TRBV4-3 and TRBJ2-7; D unclear. The V gene lost 0 bases and the J gene lost 1 base, with 10 bases spanning the gap. The CDR3 sequence is 15 residues long. Germline CDR1 reads LGHNA; CDR2 reads YSLEER. The chain's CDR3 is CASSQDRGESYEQYF. Written as DNA, the CDR3 is TGCGCCAGCAGCCAAGATCGAGGAGAATCCTACGAGCAGTACTTC.

V is TRBV5-1 and J is TRBJ2-7; the match to TRBD1 covers 10 bases. V shed 0 bases and J 6 bases; nucleotides not matched to a gene: 9. CDR3 length equals 16 residues. The germline V gene has CDR1 SGHRS and CDR2 YFSETQ. The CDR3 loop reads CASSLARTGGVAEQYF. CDR3 in DNA: TGCGCCAGCAGCTTGGCCAGGACAGGGGGAGTTGCCGAGCAGTACTTC.

The chain is built from TRBV9 and TRBJ2-2, with unresolved D. This CDR3 spans 16 amino acids. Germline values: CDR1 SGDLS, CDR2 YYNGEE. V was pared by 0 bases and J by 1 base, with 10 bases between. CDR3 sequence reads: CASSVVRGENTGELFF. DNA of the CDR3: TGTGCCAGCAGCGTAGTTCGTGGGGAGAACACCGGGGAGCTGTTTTTT.

This clone has more than one count but fewer than ten. The J gene is TRBJ2-3, the V gene TRBV13, with 14 bases matching TRBD2. Germline V gene lookup returns CDR1 PRHDT and CDR2 FYEKMQ (reference sequence). J was trimmed by 6 bases and V by 1 base; bases with no gene match: 6. CDR3 size: 17 residues. The CDR3 nucleotides read TGTGCCAGCAGCTTAGCCGGACTAGCGGGAGGTATGGATACGCAGTATTTT. Translation gives CASSLAGLAGGMDTQYF.

This clone occurred a few times. The V and J genes are TRBV30 and TRBJ1-3, with D perhaps TRBD1 (5 bases). This CDR3 region has 13 residues. Germline CDR1 GTSNPN, CDR2 SVGIG (reference sequence). Trimming cost V 5 bases and J 0 bases, with 8 bases left between them. The chain's CDR3 is CAWEDNSGNTIYF. The CDR3 DNA reads as TGTGCCTGGGAGGACAACTCTGGAAACACCATATATTTT. The variable domain in full, completed from reference TRBV30 and TRBJ1-3, reads SQTIHQWPATLVQPVGSPLSLECTVEGTSNPNLYWYRQAAGRGLQLLFYSVGIGQISSEVPQNLSASRPQDRQFILSSKKLLLSDSGFYLCAWEDNSGNTIYFGEGSWLTVV.